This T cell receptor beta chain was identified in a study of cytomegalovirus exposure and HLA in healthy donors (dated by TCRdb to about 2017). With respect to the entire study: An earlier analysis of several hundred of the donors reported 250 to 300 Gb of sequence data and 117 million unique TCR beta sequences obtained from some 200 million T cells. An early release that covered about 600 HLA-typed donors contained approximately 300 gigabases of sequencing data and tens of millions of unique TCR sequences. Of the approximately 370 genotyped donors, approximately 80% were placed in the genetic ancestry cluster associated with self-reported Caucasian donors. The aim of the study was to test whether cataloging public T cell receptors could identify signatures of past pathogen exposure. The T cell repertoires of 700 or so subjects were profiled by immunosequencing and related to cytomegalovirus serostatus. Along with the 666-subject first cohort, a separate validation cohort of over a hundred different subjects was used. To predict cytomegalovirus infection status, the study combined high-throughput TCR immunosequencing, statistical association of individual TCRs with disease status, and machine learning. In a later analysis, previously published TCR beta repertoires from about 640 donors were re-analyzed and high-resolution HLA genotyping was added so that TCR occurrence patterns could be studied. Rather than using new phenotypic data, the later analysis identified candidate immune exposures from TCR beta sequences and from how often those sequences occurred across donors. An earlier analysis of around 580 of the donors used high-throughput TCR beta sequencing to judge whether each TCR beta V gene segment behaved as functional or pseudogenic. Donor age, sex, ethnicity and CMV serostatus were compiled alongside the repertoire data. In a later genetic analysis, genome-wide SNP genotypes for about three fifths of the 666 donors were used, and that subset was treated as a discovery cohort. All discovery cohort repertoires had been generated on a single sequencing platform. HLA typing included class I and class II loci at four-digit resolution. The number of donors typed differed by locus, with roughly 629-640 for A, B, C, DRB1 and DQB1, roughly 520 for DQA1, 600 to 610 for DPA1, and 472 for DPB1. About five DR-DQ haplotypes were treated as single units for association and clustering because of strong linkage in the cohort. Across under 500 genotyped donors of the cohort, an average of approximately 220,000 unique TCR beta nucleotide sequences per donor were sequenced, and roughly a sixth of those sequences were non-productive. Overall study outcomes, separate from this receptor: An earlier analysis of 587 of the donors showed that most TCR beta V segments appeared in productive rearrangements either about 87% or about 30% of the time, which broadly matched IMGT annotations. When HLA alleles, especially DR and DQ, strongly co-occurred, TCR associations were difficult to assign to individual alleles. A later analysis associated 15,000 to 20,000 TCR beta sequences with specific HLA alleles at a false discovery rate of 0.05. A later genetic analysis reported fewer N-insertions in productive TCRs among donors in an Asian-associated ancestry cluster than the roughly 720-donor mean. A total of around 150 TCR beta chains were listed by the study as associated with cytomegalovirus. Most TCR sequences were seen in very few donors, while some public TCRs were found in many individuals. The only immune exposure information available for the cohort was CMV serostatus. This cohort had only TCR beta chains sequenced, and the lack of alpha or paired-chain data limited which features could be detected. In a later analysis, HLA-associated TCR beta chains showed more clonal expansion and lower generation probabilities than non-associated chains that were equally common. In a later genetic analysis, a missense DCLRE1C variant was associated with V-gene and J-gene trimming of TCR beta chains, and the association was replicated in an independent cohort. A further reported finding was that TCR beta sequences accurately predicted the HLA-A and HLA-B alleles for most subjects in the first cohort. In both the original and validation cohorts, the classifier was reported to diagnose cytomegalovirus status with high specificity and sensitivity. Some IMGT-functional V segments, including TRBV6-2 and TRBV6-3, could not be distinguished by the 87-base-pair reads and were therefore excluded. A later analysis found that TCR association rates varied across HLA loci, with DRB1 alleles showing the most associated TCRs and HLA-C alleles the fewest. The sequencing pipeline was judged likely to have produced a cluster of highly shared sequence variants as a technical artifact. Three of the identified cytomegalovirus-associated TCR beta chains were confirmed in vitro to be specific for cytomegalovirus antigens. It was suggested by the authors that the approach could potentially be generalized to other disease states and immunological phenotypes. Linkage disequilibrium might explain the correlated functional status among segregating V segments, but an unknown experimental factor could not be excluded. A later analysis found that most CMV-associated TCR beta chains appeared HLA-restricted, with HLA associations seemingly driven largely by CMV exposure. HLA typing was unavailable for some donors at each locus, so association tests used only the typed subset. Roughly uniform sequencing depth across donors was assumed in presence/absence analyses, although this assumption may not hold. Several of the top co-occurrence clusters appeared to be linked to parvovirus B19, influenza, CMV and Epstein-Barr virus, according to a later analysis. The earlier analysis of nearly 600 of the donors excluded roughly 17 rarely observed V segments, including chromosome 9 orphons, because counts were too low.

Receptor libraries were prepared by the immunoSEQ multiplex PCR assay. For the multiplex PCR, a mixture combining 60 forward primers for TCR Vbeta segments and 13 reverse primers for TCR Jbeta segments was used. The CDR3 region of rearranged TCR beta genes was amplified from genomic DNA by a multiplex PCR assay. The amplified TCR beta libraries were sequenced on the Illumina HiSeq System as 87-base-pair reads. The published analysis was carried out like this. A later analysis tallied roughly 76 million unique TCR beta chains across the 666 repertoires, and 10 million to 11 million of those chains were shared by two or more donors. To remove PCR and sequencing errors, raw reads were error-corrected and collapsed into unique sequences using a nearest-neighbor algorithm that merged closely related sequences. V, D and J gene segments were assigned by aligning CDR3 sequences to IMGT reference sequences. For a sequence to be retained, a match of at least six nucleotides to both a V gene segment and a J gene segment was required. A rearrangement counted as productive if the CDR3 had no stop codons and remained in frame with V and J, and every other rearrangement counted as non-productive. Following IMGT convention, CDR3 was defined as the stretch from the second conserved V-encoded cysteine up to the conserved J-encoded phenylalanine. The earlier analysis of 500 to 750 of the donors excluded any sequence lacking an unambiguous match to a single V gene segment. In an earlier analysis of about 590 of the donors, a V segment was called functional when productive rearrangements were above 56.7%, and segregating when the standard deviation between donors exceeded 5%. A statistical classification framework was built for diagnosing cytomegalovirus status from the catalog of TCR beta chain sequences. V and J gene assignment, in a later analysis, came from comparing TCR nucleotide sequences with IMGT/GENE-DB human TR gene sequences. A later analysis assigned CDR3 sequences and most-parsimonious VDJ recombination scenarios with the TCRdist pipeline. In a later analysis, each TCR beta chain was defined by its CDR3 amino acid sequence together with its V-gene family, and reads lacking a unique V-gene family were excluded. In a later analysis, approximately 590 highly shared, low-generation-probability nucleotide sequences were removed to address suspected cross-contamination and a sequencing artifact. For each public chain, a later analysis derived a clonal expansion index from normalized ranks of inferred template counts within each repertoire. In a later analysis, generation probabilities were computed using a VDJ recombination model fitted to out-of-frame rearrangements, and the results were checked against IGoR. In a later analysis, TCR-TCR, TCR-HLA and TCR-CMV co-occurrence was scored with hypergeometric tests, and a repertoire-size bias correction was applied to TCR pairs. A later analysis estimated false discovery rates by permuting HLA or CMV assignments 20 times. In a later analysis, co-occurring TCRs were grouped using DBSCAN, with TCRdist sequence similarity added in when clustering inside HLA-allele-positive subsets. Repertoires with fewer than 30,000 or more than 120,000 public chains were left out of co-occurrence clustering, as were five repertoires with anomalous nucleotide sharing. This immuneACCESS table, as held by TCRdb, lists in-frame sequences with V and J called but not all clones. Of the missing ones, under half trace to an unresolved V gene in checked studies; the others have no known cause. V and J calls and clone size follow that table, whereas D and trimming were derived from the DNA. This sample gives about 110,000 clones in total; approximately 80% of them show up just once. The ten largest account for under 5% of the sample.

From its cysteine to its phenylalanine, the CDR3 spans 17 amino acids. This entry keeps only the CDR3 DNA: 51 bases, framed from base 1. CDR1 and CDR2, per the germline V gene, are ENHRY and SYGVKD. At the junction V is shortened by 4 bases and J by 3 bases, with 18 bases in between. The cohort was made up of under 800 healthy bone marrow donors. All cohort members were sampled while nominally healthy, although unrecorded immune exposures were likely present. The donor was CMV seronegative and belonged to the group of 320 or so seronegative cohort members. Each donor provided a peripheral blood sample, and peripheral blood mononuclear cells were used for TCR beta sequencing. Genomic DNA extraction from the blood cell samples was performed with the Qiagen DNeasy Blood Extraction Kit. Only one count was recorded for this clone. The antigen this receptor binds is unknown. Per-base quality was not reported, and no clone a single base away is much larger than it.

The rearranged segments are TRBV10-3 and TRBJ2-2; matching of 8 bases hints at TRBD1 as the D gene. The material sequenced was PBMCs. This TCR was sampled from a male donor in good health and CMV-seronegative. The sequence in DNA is TGTGCCATCAGTGCAGGGGGCGGGAGTGTGGACACCGGGGAGCTGTTTTTT. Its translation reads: CAISAGGGSVDTGELFF.